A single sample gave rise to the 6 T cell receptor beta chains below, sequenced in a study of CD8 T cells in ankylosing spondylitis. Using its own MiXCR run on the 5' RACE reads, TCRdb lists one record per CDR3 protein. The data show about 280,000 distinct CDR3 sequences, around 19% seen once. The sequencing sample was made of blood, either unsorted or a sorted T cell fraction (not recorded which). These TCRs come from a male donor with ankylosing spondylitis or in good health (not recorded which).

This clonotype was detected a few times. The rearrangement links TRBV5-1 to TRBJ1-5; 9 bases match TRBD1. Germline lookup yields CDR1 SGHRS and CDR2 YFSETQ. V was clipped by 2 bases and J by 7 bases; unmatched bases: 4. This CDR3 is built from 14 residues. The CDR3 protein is CASSLQGAGQPQHF. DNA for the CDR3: TGCGCCAGCAGCTTACAGGGGGCCGGCCAGCCCCAGCATTTT.

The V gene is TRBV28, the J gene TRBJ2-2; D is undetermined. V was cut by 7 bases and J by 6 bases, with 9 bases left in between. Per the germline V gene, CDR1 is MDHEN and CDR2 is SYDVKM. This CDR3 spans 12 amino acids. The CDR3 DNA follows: TGTGCCAGCAAAGGTGGGGCCGGGGAGCTGTTTTTT. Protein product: CASKGGAGELFF.

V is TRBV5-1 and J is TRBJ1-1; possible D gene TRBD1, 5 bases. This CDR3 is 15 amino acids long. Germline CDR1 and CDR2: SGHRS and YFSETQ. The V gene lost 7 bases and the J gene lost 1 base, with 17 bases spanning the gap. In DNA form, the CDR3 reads TGCGCCAGCCGCTATGGAGGGGCCAAGAACACTGAAGCTTTCTTT. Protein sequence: CASRYGGAKNTEAFF.

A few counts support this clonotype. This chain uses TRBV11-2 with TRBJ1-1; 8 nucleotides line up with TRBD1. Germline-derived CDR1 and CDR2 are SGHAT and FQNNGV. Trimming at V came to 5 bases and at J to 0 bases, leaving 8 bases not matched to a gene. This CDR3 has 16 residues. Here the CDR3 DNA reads TGTGCCAGCAGCCCAGGACAGGGCCTGATGAACACTGAAGCTTTCTTT. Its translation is CASSPGQGLMNTEAFF.

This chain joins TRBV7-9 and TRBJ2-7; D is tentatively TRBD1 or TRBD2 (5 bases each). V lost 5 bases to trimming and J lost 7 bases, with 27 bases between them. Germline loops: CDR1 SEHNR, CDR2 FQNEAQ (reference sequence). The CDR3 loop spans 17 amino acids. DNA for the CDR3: TGTGCCAGCAGCGCCAGGGACGTGTGGGAGCTGAGAGGGGAGCAGTACGTC. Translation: CASSARDVWELRGEQYV.

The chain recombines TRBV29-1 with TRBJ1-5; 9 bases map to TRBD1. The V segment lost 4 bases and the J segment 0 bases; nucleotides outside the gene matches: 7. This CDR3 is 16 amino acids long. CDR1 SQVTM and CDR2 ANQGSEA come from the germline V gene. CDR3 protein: CSVGRDRDLSNQPQHF. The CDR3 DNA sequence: TGCAGCGTTGGAAGGGACAGGGACCTTAGCAATCAGCCCCAGCATTTT.